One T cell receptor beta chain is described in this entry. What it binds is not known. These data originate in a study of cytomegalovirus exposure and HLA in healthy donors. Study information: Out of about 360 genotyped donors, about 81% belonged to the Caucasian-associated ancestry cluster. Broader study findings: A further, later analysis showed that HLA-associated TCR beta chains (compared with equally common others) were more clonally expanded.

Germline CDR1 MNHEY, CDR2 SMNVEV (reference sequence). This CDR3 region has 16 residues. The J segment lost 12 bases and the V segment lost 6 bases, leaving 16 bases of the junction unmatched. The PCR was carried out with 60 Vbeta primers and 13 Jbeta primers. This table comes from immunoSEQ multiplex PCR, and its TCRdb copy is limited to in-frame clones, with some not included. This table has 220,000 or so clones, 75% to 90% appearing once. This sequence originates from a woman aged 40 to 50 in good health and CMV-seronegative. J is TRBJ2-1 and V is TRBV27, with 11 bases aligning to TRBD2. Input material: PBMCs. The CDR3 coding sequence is TGTGCCAGCAGCCAAACGACTAGCGGGGTGTTGAGTAGGCAGTTCTTC. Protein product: CASSQTTSGVLSRQFF.